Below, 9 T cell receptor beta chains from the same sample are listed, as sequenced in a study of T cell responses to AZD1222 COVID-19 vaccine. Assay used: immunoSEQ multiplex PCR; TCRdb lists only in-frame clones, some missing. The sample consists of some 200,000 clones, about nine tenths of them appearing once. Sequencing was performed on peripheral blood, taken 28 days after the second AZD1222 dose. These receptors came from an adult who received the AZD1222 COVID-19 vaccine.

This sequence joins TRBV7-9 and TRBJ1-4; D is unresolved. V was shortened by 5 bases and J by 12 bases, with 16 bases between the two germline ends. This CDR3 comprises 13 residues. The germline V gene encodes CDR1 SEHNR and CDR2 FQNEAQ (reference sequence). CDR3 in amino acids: CASSHPLDGQLFF. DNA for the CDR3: TGTGCCAGCAGCCACCCCTTGGACGGGCAACTGTTTTTT.

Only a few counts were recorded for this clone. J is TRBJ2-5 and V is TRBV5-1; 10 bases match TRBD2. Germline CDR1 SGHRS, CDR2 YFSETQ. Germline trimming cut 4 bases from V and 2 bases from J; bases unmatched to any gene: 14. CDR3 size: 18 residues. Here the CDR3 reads CASSGELAGMSRQETQYF. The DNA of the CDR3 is TGCGCCAGCAGCGGGGAACTAGCGGGAATGAGTCGGCAAGAGACCCAGTACTTC.

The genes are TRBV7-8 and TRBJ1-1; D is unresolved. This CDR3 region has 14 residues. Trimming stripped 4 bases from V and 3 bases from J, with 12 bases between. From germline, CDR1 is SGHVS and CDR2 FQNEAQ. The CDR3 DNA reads TGTGCCAGCAGCTCCCGAAACGAATACACTGAAGCTTTCTTT. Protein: CASSSRNEYTEAFF.

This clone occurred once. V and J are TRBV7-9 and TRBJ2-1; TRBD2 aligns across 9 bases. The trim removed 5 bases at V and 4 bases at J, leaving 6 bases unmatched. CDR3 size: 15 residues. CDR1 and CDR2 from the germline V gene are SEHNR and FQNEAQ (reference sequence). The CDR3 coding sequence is TGTGCCAGCAGCCCCGTCCTAGCGGGATACAATGAGCAGTTCTTC. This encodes CASSPVLAGYNEQFF.

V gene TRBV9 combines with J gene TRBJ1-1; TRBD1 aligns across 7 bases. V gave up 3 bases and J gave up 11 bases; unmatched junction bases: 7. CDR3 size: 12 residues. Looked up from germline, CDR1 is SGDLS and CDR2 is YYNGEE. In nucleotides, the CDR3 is TGTGCCAGCAGCGGCACCGACAGGGAGGCTTTCTTT. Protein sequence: CASSGTDREAFF.

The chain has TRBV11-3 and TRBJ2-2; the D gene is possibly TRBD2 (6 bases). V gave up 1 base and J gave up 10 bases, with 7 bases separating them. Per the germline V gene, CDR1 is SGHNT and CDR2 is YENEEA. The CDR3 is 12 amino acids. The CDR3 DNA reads TGTGCCAGCAGCTTAGCGGGGGAGGAGCTGTTTTTT. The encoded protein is CASSLAGEELFF.

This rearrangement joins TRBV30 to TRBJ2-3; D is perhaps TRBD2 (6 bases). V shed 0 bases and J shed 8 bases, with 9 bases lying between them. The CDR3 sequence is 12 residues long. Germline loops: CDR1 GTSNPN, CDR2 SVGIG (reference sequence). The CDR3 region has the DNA TGTGCCTGGAGTGTGGTGGGGGGTACGCAGTATTTT. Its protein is CAWSVVGGTQYF. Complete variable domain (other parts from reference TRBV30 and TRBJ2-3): SQTIHQWPATLVQPVGSPLSLECTVEGTSNPNLYWYRQAAGRGLQLLFYSVGIGQISSEVPQNLSASRPQDRQFILSSKKLLLSDSGFYLCAWSVVGGTQYFGPGTRLTVL.

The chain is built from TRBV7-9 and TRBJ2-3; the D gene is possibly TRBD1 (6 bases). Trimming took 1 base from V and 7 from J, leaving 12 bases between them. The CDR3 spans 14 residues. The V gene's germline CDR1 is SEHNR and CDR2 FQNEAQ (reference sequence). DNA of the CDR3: TGTGCCAGCAGCTTAGACAGGGTCGTGAATACGCAGTATTTT. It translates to CASSLDRVVNTQYF.

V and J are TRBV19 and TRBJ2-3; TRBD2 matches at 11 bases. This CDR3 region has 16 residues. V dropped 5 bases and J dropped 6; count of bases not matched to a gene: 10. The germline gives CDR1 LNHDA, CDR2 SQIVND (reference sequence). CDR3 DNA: TGTGCCAGTAGTGGAGATAGCGGGAGGGGATGGGATACGCAGTATTTT. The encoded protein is CASSGDSGRGWDTQYF. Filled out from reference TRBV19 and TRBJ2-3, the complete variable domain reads DGGITQSPKYLFRKEGQNVTLSCEQNLNHDAMYWYRQDPGQGLRLIYYSQIVNDFQKGDIAEGYSVSREKKESFPLTVTSAQKNPTAFYLCASSGDSGRGWDTQYFGPGTRLTVL.